This TCR beta chain was obtained from a study of T-cell reconstitution after alpha-beta-depleted transplantation in children. CDR3 length: 15 amino acids. CDR1 SEHNR and CDR2 FQNEAQ come from the germline V gene (reference sequence). The V and J ends lost 1 base and 2 bases respectively, with 10 bases between them. Findings and limits, study-wide: Reports say that about two months after transplant, the alpha-beta T cells came out of several hundred graft clones that had expanded. T-cell numbers and diversity, one year after transplant, stemmed largely from T cells that were newly produced.

The authors prepared the TCRbeta library with unique molecular identifiers. Via MiXCR, TCRdb re-called the PCR reads, giving one row per CDR3 protein. The table shows fewer than 1 million distinct CDR3 sequences, with 16% occurring only once. In regard to this clonotype: Its antigen is currently unknown.

The source material was PBMCs, mostly from graft donor cells, sampled 360 days after TCRalphabeta/CD19-depleted stem cell transplant. The sequence was collected from a male patient between 5 and 17 years old who had a stem cell transplant for acute lymphoblastic leukemia, so the T cells may come from the graft donor. The genes are TRBV7-9 and TRBJ2-3, with a possible D match to TRBD2 (5 bases). In DNA form, the CDR3 reads TGTGCCAGCAGCTTAGGAGGGATCCTCACAGATACGCAGTATTTT. Encoded protein: CASSLGGILTDTQYF.